Each of the 17 T cell receptor beta chains below was sequenced from the same sample in a study of PD-1 blockade in classical Hodgkin lymphoma. Every patient relapsed after autologous stem cell transplantation, and brentuximab vedotin exposure varied. Produced via immunoSEQ multiplex PCR; TCRdb's table is partial and in-frame only. The data show 75,000 to 100,000 clones, 65% to 85% seen once. The input for sequencing was peripheral blood mononuclear cells (PBMCs), taken at baseline. Receptor source: a human donor with classical Hodgkin lymphoma.

This chain uses TRBV19 with TRBJ1-1; 8 bases are a match to TRBD1. Trimming cost V 6 bases and J 3 bases; bases outside gene matches: 6. The CDR3 loop spans 14 amino acids. The germline CDR1 and CDR2 sequences are LNHDA and SQIVND (reference sequence). The CDR3 reads CASRPGQDYTEAFF. CDR3 nucleotides: TGTGCCAGTAGGCCGGGACAGGACTACACTGAAGCTTTCTTT.

The chain is built from TRBV19 and TRBJ2-7; D may match TRBD1 or TRBD2 (5 bases each). V lost 2 bases to trimming and J lost 1 base, with 12 bases between them. The germline V gene encodes CDR1 LNHDA and CDR2 SQIVND (reference sequence). The CDR3 runs to 15 residues. The CDR3 DNA reads TGTGCCAGTAGTATAACAGGAGCGGCATCCTACGAGCAGTACTTC. Encoded protein: CASSITGAASYEQYF.

The gene calls are TRBV27 and TRBJ2-7; 7 nucleotides match TRBD2. Germline V CDR1 and CDR2: MNHEY, SMNVEV (reference sequence). Unmatched junction bases numbered 8, after V lost 4 bases and J lost 2 bases. The CDR3 is 15 amino acids. CDR3 DNA sequence: TGTGCCAGCAGTTCACCCTCGGGGGGAGCCTACGAGCAGTACTTC. Translated, it gives CASSSPSGGAYEQYF.

This clone occurred a few times. The chain links TRBV14 to TRBJ1-2; the D is unclear. V gave up 2 bases and J gave up 5 bases, with 12 bases separating them. Germline V gene data show CDR1 as SGHDN and CDR2 as FVKESK. This CDR3 region has 14 residues. CDR3 region: CASSQQAGPYGYTF. The CDR3 bases are TGTGCCAGCAGCCAACAAGCAGGTCCGTATGGCTACACCTTC.

The chain recombines TRBV9 with TRBJ1-1; D might be TRBD1 (6 bases). The V and J ends lost 3 bases and 5 bases respectively, with 17 bases between them. CDR3 length: 15 residues. Germline CDR1 and CDR2: SGDLS and YYNGEE. The CDR3 spells CASSAGAAQGTEAFF. CDR3 bases: TGTGCCAGCAGCGCCGGAGCGGCCCAGGGGACTGAAGCTTTCTTT.

This chain's CDR3 is CASSLERNTEAFF. In nucleotides, the CDR3 is TGTGCCAGCAGTTTAGAGAGGAACACTGAAGCTTTCTTT. This rearrangement joins TRBV28 to TRBJ1-1, with D unclear. Germline V gene sequence: CDR1 MDHEN, CDR2 SYDVKM. V dropped 2 bases and J dropped 1 base, with 5 bases sitting between them. The CDR3 sequence is 13 residues long.

The chain couples TRBV18 to TRBJ1-1; 7 nucleotides match TRBD1. The CDR3 is made up of 12 amino acids. V dropped 6 bases and J dropped 10; count of bases not matched to a gene: 8. The germline V gene has CDR1 KGHSH and CDR2 LQKENI. The CDR3 sequence: CASSGDRDRAFF. CDR3 DNA sequence: TGTGCCAGCTCGGGGGACCGGGACAGAGCTTTCTTT. The full variable domain, its missing parts supplied by reference TRBV18 and TRBJ1-1, is NAGVMQNPRHLVRRRGQEARLRCSPMKGHSHVYWYRQLPEEGLKFMVYLQKENIIDESGMPKERFSAEFPKEGPSILRIQQVVRGDSAAYFCASSGDRDRAFFGQGTRLTVV.

This clone showed up just once. The rearrangement links TRBV7-2 to TRBJ1-4; D is uncertain. Germline V lookup: CDR1 SGHTA, CDR2 FQGNSA. The CDR3 spans 15 residues. Trimming removed 1 base from V and 5 bases from J, with 11 bases in between. The CDR3 DNA follows: TGTGCCAGCAGCTTAGATAACAGAGTAAATGAAAAACTGTTTTTT. Protein product: CASSLDNRVNEKLFF.

The CDR3 DNA reads TGTGCCTGGACGGCGGTGTTTAGAAACACCATATATTTT. This encodes CAWTAVFRNTIYF. The chain employs TRBV30 and TRBJ1-3; D gene uncertain. Between the trimmed V and J ends, which lost 4 bases and 5 bases, there was a span of 12 bases. There are 13 residues in the CDR3. CDR1 is GTSNPN and CDR2 is SVGIG in the germline V gene (reference sequence). The full variable domain, its missing parts supplied by reference TRBV30 and TRBJ1-3, is SQTIHQWPATLVQPVGSPLSLECTVEGTSNPNLYWYRQAAGRGLQLLFYSVGIGQISSEVPQNLSASRPQDRQFILSSKKLLLSDSGFYLCAWTAVFRNTIYFGEGSWLTVV.

A single count supports this clone. V usage is TRBV5-4 and J usage is TRBJ2-3; 9 nucleotides match TRBD2. From germline, CDR1 is SGHNT and CDR2 YYREEE (reference sequence). The CDR3 has 16 amino acids. The junction had 9 bases not matched to a gene; V was cut back by 3 bases and J by 4 bases. CDR3 nucleotides: TGTGCCAGCAGCTCCTGGCTAGCGGGACGCTCAGATACGCAGTATTTT. It yields the protein CASSSWLAGRSDTQYF.

This clone was counted once. The chain joins TRBV28 to TRBJ1-4; possibly TRBD1 for D (6 bases). The CDR3 has 14 amino acids. Trimming removed 6 bases at V and 4 bases at J, with 12 bases between. Germline CDR1 is MDHEN and CDR2 is SYDVKM. CDR3 sequence reads: CASSTGTNNEKLFF. CDR3 nucleotide sequence: TGTGCCAGCAGCACCGGGACAAATAATGAAAAACTGTTTTTT. The variable domain in full, completed from reference TRBV28 and TRBJ1-4, reads DVKVTQSSRYLVKRTGEKVFLECVQDMDHENMFWYRQDPGLGLRLIYFSYDVKMKEKGDIPEGYSVSREKKERFSLILESASTNQTSMYLCASSTGTNNEKLFFGSGTQLSVL.

The V and J genes are TRBV6-4 and TRBJ2-2; no clear D. Trimming stripped 7 bases from V and 0 bases from J, with 12 bases between. Per the germline V gene, CDR1 is MRHNA and CDR2 is SNTAGT. The CDR3 is made up of 15 amino acids. CDR3: CASKLTGANTGELFF. The CDR3 DNA reads as TGTGCCAGCAAATTAACCGGCGCGAACACCGGGGAGCTGTTTTTT.

The rearrangement joins TRBV19 to TRBJ2-3; D is perhaps TRBD1 (6 bases). Trimming pared 4 bases from V and 6 bases from J, leaving 17 bases between. CDR1 and CDR2 (germline): LNHDA, SQIVND (reference sequence). CDR3 length equals 15 residues. This CDR3 is CASSTPGASGDTQYF. The CDR3 nucleotides read TGTGCCAGTAGTACGCCAGGGGCCTCAGGGGATACGCAGTATTTT.

This chain links TRBV19 with TRBJ2-7; TRBD2 agrees at 9 bases. Germline-derived CDR1 and CDR2 are LNHDA and SQIVND (reference sequence). The CDR3 extends over 14 amino acids. Trimming removed 4 bases from V and 6 bases from J; junction bases left unmatched: 7. The CDR3 here is CASSTAGGPFEQYF. CDR3 DNA: TGTGCCAGTAGTACGGCGGGAGGGCCCTTCGAGCAGTACTTC.

The chain uses TRBV4-2 and TRBJ1-5; D uncertain. With 1 base removed from V and 7 bases from J, the gap between germline ends came to 14 bases. The CDR3 runs to 15 residues. Germline V gives CDR1 LGHNA, CDR2 YNFKEQ. This CDR3 reads CASSQAAVTGQPQHF. CDR3 nucleotide sequence: TGTGCCAGCAGCCAAGCGGCGGTAACGGGGCAGCCCCAGCATTTT.

This clone was counted a single time. This chain links TRBV10-3 with TRBJ2-3; no reliable D call. Germline CDR1 and CDR2: ENHRY and SYGVKD. The V and J ends lost 1 base and 5 bases respectively, with 7 bases between them. The CDR3 contains 13 residues. In DNA form, the CDR3 reads TGTGCCATCAGTGAGTATCCGAAAGATACGCAGTATTTT. Encoded protein: CAISEYPKDTQYF.

As for this clone: An end of the junction differs from the germline gene, which may be a read error. The chain couples TRBV5-8 to TRBJ2-7; 11 nucleotides match TRBD2. Germline V gene sequence: CDR1 SGHTS, CDR2 YDEGEE. This CDR3 has 13 amino acids. CDR3 amino acids: CAGRLAGTYEQYF. In nucleotides, the CDR3 is TGTGCCGGCAGACTAGCGGGGACCTACGAGCAGTACTTC.